This T cell receptor (beta chain) was recorded in a study of early stage breast cancer tumors. Study-level information: ER+/PR+/HER2- status applied to about 70% of the 16 invasive breast tumors.

Study findings and constraints: Tumors had approximately 2.4-fold higher T cell density than normal breast. Comparing each tissue with blood distinguished tumor from normal in about 85% of the 16 patients. Enriched TCRB sequences shared across patients were mostly commonly generated sequences.

With regard to this clone: Its antigen is not known.

Sequenced by immunoSEQ multiplex PCR; TCRdb stores in-frame clones only, minus some. The sample carries over 45,000 clones, about 83% recorded once. The CDR3 extends over 15 amino acids. The V gene end was trimmed by 0 bases and the J gene end by 7 bases; junction bases not matched to a gene: 4. Germline V gives CDR1 KGHSH, CDR2 LQKENI. The source of this sequence is a person aged 45 to 60 with breast cancer. The sample was blood. J is TRBJ2-5 and V is TRBV18; 11 bases are a match to TRBD1. The CDR3, as DNA: TGTGCCAGCTCACCACCGGGACAGGGGGTTGCGACCCAGTACTTC. Translation gives CASSPPGQGVATQYF. Full variable domain (outside the CDR3, taken from reference TRBV18 and TRBJ2-5): NAGVMQNPRHLVRRRGQEARLRCSPMKGHSHVYWYRQLPEEGLKFMVYLQKENIIDESGMPKERFSAEFPKEGPSILRIQQVVRGDSAAYFCASSPPGQGVATQYFGPGTRLLVL.